The 30 T cell receptor beta chains listed next were all sequenced from one sample in a study of T cell clonotyping in hematopoietic cell transplantation. TCRdb keeps only in-frame clones here, not all; method: immunoSEQ multiplex PCR. The sample shows fewer than 9,500 clones, less than 95% of them seen only once. Sequenced here: peripheral blood mononuclear cells, sampled 30 days after allogeneic stem cell transplant. These receptors came from a male patient between 60 and 69 years old who had an allogeneic stem cell transplant from an unrelated donor, so T cells may come from the graft donor. Some clones in this sample may be carry-over from other donors' samples.

The chain has TRBV20-1 and TRBJ2-3; D is ambiguous. The CDR3 consists of 10 residues. V shed 6 bases and J shed 6 bases, with 7 bases lying between them. The germline V gene encodes CDR1 DFQATT and CDR2 SNEGSKA (reference sequence). The CDR3 here is CSAMRDTQYF. CDR3 coding DNA: TGCAGTGCAATGAGGGATACGCAGTATTTT.

The count of this clone is one. The J gene is TRBJ2-4, the V gene TRBV5-1; 9 nucleotides align to TRBD1. The CDR3 contains 14 residues. Germline CDR1 reads SGHRS; CDR2 reads YFSETQ. V dropped 3 bases and J dropped 6; count of bases not matched to a gene: 4. The CDR3 nucleotides are TGCGCCAGCAGCTCGGGACAGGGAGGAAACATTCAGTACTTC. This gives the protein CASSSGQGGNIQYF.

The DNA of the CDR3 is TGTGCCAGCAGCAAAGTGCGCGGGTTGGGGCAGCCCCAGCATTTT. Its translation: CASSKVRGLGQPQHF. The chain recombines TRBV21-1 with TRBJ1-5. TRBV21-1 is classified as a pseudogene. The CDR3 runs to 15 residues.

The chain is built from TRBV7-9 and TRBJ1-4; D is unclear. From germline, CDR1 is SEHNR and CDR2 FQNEAQ (reference sequence). The V and J ends lost 1 base and 13 bases respectively, with 16 bases between them. The CDR3 sequence is 14 residues long. CDR3 in DNA: TGTGCCAGCAGCTTAGAGGTTCTACCCAGCGTACTGTTTTTT. Translation: CASSLEVLPSVLFF.

The V call is TRBV7-2, the J call TRBJ1-3; TRBD1 might be the D (5 bases). The germline gives CDR1 SGHTA, CDR2 FQGNSA. CDR3 length: 16 residues. V was pared by 1 base and J by 0 bases, with 10 bases between. The CDR3 DNA reads TGTGCCAGCAGCTTAGGTGCAGGGAGCTCTGGAAACACCATATATTTT. This encodes CASSLGAGSSGNTIYF.

The chain has TRBV7-3 and TRBJ1-1, with D possibly TRBD1 on 5 matching bases. Germline lookup yields CDR1 SGHTA and CDR2 FQGTGA. This CDR3 is built from 18 residues. Trimming left V 4 bases short and J 3 bases short, with 24 bases between. CDR3 sequence (DNA): TGTGCCAGCAGCTCTCGTGGGCAGGGCACTCCTGGGGACACTGAAGCTTTCTTT. As protein: CASSSRGQGTPGDTEAFF.

The chain couples TRBV5-1 to TRBJ2-3; D is unresolved. Deletions cut 0 bases from V and 0 bases from J, with 5 bases between. This CDR3 is built from 14 residues. Looked up from germline, CDR1 is SGHRS and CDR2 is YFSETQ. The CDR3 DNA reads TGCGCCAGCAGCTTGGCTGCTAGCACAGATACGCAGTATTTT. Translating it yields CASSLAASTDTQYF.

The CDR3 region has the DNA TGTGCCAGCAAAGGTAGCGGGTCCTACGAGCAGTACTTC. Translation gives CASKGSGSYEQYF. The gene calls are TRBV28 and TRBJ2-7; 7 positions match TRBD2. Unmatched junction bases numbered 4, after V lost 7 bases and J lost 1 base. The germline V gene encodes CDR1 MDHEN and CDR2 SYDVKM. This CDR3 contains 13 residues.

This rearrangement joins TRBV7-9 to TRBJ2-2, with TRBD2 identical over 10 bases. The V segment lost 3 bases and the J segment 1 base; nucleotides outside the gene matches: 8. Germline lookup yields CDR1 SEHNR and CDR2 FQNEAQ (reference sequence). The CDR3 runs 18 residues. CDR3 sequence (DNA): TGTGCCAGCAGCTTGACTAGCGGGCGAACACGGAACACCGGGGAGCTGTTTTTT. Encoded protein: CASSLTSGRTRNTGELFF.

The chain joins TRBV7-2 to TRBJ2-1; D is undetermined. The CDR3 spans 13 residues. V gave up 2 bases and J gave up 8 bases, with 10 bases separating them. Germline CDR1 SGHTA, CDR2 FQGNSA. The CDR3 DNA follows: TGTGCCAGCAGCTTAAAACCAGGCTATGAGCAGTTCTTC. It translates to CASSLKPGYEQFF.

The chain links TRBV28 to TRBJ1-5; no reliable D call. CDR3 length equals 13 residues. The V end was cut by 4 bases, the J end by 5 bases, with 9 bases between. The V gene's germline CDR1 is MDHEN and CDR2 SYDVKM. This chain's CDR3 is CASSSNSYQPQHF. The DNA of the CDR3 is TGTGCCAGCAGTTCGAATAGTTATCAGCCCCAGCATTTT.

The genes are TRBV25-1 and TRBJ1-1, with D tentatively TRBD1 (6 bases). Germline lookup yields CDR1 MGHDK and CDR2 SYGVNS. This CDR3 comprises 15 residues. V lost 0 bases, J lost 8 bases, and 16 bases lay in between. The CDR3 is CASSEYTGARSEAFF. CDR3 DNA: TGTGCCAGCAGTGAATATACGGGGGCGAGGAGCGAAGCTTTCTTT.

The chain uses TRBV21-1 and TRBJ2-3; TRBD1, the D gene given by the table, was not confirmed from the DNA. TRBV21-1 is noted as a pseudogene. The CDR3 spans 13 residues. CDR3: CASSKTGPDTQYF. The CDR3 region has the DNA TGTGCCAGCAGCAAGACAGGTCCAGATACGCAGTATTTT.

The chain links TRBV6-5 to TRBJ2-7; D ambiguous. With 6 bases removed from V and 5 bases from J, the gap between germline ends came to 11 bases. Germline values: CDR1 MNHEY, CDR2 SVGAGI. The CDR3 loop spans 12 amino acids. CDR3 region: CASSHARDEQYF. In nucleotides, the CDR3 is TGTGCCAGCAGCCACGCCCGGGACGAGCAGTACTTC.

The CDR3 sequence is CASSVGDPSTDTQYF. The CDR3 DNA reads as TGTGCCAGCAGCGTAGGGGACCCCAGCACAGATACGCAGTATTTT. This sequence joins TRBV9 and TRBJ2-3; the D gene could be TRBD1 or TRBD2 (5 bases each). Germline V gene lookup returns CDR1 SGDLS and CDR2 YYNGEE. CDR3 length: 15 amino acids. The V and J ends lost 0 bases and 0 bases respectively, with 8 bases between them.

This clone appeared a single time. The CDR3 coding sequence is TGTGCCAGCAGCGTGGGACTAGCGGGAGAGCACGAGCAGTACTTC. It encodes CASSVGLAGEHEQYF. The gene calls are TRBV7-6 and TRBJ2-7; 14 bases align to TRBD2. Germline V gene data show CDR1 as SGHVS and CDR2 as FNYEAQ. With 5 bases clipped from V and 5 bases from J, the junction kept 5 bases outside the gene matches. CDR3 length: 15 residues.

The chain carries TRBV7-6 and TRBJ1-3; D gene uncertain. Trimming pared 4 bases from V and 0 bases from J, leaving 10 bases between. The germline gives CDR1 SGHVS, CDR2 FNYEAQ. There are 15 residues in the CDR3. CDR3: CASSSLKASGNTIYF. CDR3 bases: TGTGCCAGCAGCTCCCTAAAAGCCTCTGGAAACACCATATATTTT. Supplemented by reference TRBV7-6 and TRBJ1-3, the full variable domain reads GAGVSQSPRYKVTKRGQDVALRCDPISGHVSLYWYRQALGQGPEFLTYFNYEAQQDKSGLPNDRFSAERPEGSISTLTIQRTEQRDSAMYRCASSSLKASGNTIYFGEGSWLTVV.

The gene calls are TRBV9 and TRBJ1-3, with D hard to call. Trimming left V 2 bases short and J 4 bases short, with 7 bases between. From germline, CDR1 is SGDLS and CDR2 YYNGEE. This CDR3 comprises 13 residues. This chain's CDR3 is CASSVSAGNTIYF. In nucleotides, the CDR3 is TGTGCCAGCAGCGTTTCGGCGGGAAACACCATATATTTT.

The gene calls are TRBV4-1 and TRBJ1-1, with D unresolved. This CDR3 comprises 14 residues. V lost 0 bases, J lost 1 base, and 6 bases lay in between. In germline, CDR1 is MGHRA, CDR2 YSYEKL. CDR3 sequence: CASSQDPRNTEAFF. The CDR3 DNA is TGCGCCAGCAGCCAAGATCCTAGGAACACTGAAGCTTTCTTT.

The chain is built from TRBV11-3 and TRBJ2-1; the D gene is possibly TRBD1 (6 bases). CDR3 size: 14 residues. V was clipped by 4 bases and J by 1 base, with 8 bases between them. CDR1 SGHNT and CDR2 YENEEA come from the germline V gene. Here the CDR3 DNA reads TGTGCCAGCAGCTATGGACAGTCCTACAATGAGCAGTTCTTC. This codes for CASSYGQSYNEQFF.

This chain connects TRBV6-5 to TRBJ1-2; TRBD1 matches at 7 bases. Germline CDR1 is MNHEY and CDR2 is SVGAGI. J was trimmed by 2 bases and V by 5 bases; bases with no gene match: 8. This CDR3 has 15 residues. The DNA of the CDR3 is TGTGCCAGCAGTACCCACGGGACAGTAAACTATGGCTACACCTTC. Amino acids: CASSTHGTVNYGYTF.

The chain recombines TRBV7-9 with TRBJ1-1; D uncertain. The CDR3 extends over 13 amino acids. V dropped 5 bases and J dropped 4 bases, with 11 bases sitting between them. Germline V gene data show CDR1 as SEHNR and CDR2 as FQNEAQ (reference sequence). In DNA form, the CDR3 reads TGTGCCAGCAGCCCCGGCAGGTTCACTGAAGCTTTCTTT. Translation: CASSPGRFTEAFF. Supplemented by reference TRBV7-9 and TRBJ1-1, the full variable domain reads DTGVSQNPRHKITKRGQNVTFRCDPISEHNRLYWYRQTLGQGPEFLTYFQNEAQLEKSRLLSDRFSAERPKGSFSTLEIQRTEQGDSAMYLCASSPGRFTEAFFGQGTRLTVV.

The CDR3 protein is CASTKQGLLPTEAFF. The CDR3 nucleotides read TGTGCCAGCACCAAACAGGGTCTCCTACCCACTGAAGCTTTCTTT. J is TRBJ1-1 and V is TRBV7-2; a possible D gene is TRBD1 (6 bases). Trimming took 7 bases from V and 4 from J, leaving 19 bases between them. CDR3 length: 15 residues. Looked up from germline, CDR1 is SGHTA and CDR2 is FQGNSA.

V gene TRBV5-1 combines with J gene TRBJ2-1; 13 bases are shared with TRBD2. V trimming: 4 bases; J trimming: 1 base; junction bases outside the gene matches: 5. Germline CDR1 is SGHRS and CDR2 is YFSETQ. The CDR3 runs 17 residues. CDR3 DNA: TGCGCCAGCAGCCCCCGGACTAGCGGGAGATCCTACAATGAGCAGTTCTTC. Protein sequence: CASSPRTSGRSYNEQFF.

The chain employs TRBV28 and TRBJ1-5; D perhaps matches TRBD1 (6 bases). Per germline, CDR1 MDHEN and CDR2 SYDVKM. V lost 5 bases and J lost 6, with 11 bases in between. The CDR3 consists of 13 residues. CDR3 nucleotides: TGTGCCAGCAGTCTAGGGGGACGTCAGCCCCAGCATTTT. Its translation is CASSLGGRQPQHF.

This chain joins TRBV7-2 and TRBJ2-1; unclear D gene. Trimming stripped 4 bases from V and 9 bases from J, with 13 bases between. The CDR3 extends over 13 amino acids. CDR1 is SGHTA, CDR2 FQGNSA, per germline. The CDR3 loop reads CASSYPKVGEQFF. The CDR3 nucleotides read TGTGCCAGCAGCTATCCTAAGGTCGGTGAGCAGTTCTTC.

CDR3 protein: CASSLNWGSNQPQHF. The CDR3 DNA reads as TGCGCCAGCAGCTTGAACTGGGGTAGCAATCAGCCCCAGCATTTT. The chain recombines TRBV5-1 with TRBJ1-5; no clear D. The ends were cut back, 1 base at V and 0 bases at J, with 8 bases in the middle. This CDR3 is 15 amino acids long. Per the germline V gene, CDR1 is SGHRS and CDR2 is YFSETQ.

The CDR3 DNA reads TGTGCCAGCACTCCCTCGGACAACAGGAATGGCTACACCTTC. Protein: CASTPSDNRNGYTF. This rearrangement joins TRBV28 to TRBJ1-2; D is perhaps TRBD1 (5 bases). The CDR3 consists of 14 residues. V gave up 7 bases and J gave up 6 bases, with 18 bases separating them. CDR1 is MDHEN, CDR2 SYDVKM, per germline.

The chain links TRBV5-4 to TRBJ1-2; 7 bases align to TRBD1. V was clipped by 2 bases and J by 4 bases; unmatched bases: 8. The CDR3 covers 15 residues. Per the germline V gene, CDR1 is SGHNT and CDR2 is YYREEE (reference sequence). DNA for the CDR3: TGTGCCAGCAGCTTTAACCCGGGACAGCCCTATGGCTACACCTTC. Translating gives CASSFNPGQPYGYTF.

The V call is TRBV6-4, the J call TRBJ1-2, with a tentative D call TRBD1 (5 bases). Germline-derived CDR1 and CDR2 are MRHNA and SNTAGT. The CDR3 is 14 residues long. Trimming stripped 9 bases from V and 8 bases from J, with 22 bases between. The chain's CDR3 is CASARDAEGEGYTF. The CDR3 bases are TGTGCCAGTGCTCGGGACGCCGAAGGGGAGGGCTACACCTTC.